This entry features one T cell receptor beta chain sequence. This entry belongs to a study of neoadjuvant anti-PD-1 for oral cavity cancer. Time point: after neoadjuvant nivolumab, at surgical resection. CDR3 length equals 15 residues. Per the germline V gene, CDR1 is ENHRY and CDR2 is SYGVKD. V dropped 2 bases and J dropped 0 bases, with 8 bases sitting between them. The method was immunoSEQ multiplex PCR; TCRdb's version includes in-frame clones alone and lacks a portion of them. The sample shows approximately 10,000 clones, 50% to 70% of them seen only once. This clonotype was obtained from a person between 40 and 79 years old with oral cavity squamous cell carcinoma. The specimen was PBMCs, collected after nivolumab (anti-PD-1) treatment. The chain has TRBV10-3 and TRBJ2-1; no firm D call. The CDR3 here is CAISEGISSYNEQFF. As DNA, the CDR3 is TGTGCCATCAGTGAGGGGATTAGCTCCTACAATGAGCAGTTCTTC.